Below, one T cell receptor beta chain is given with its context. Its antigen is not known. The data were obtained in a study of monozygotic twins with inflammatory bowel disease. CDR3 size: 15 residues. Germline CDR1 reads MNHEY; CDR2 reads SMNVEV (reference sequence). General study findings and limits: The inverse Simpson measure of TCRbeta diversity was lower in IBD patients than in healthy co-twins. Relative clonotype sharing with others was diminished in IBD patients versus healthy twins, particularly with disease activity.

TCRalpha and TCRbeta cDNA underwent two nested PCRs of 16 and 9 cycles. With the 5' RACE reads reprocessed, TCRdb shows one record per CDR3 protein and no DNA. This sample's table has approximately 400,000 distinct CDR3 sequences. The sample taken for sequencing was blood. V gene TRBV27 combines with J gene TRBJ1-2; TCRdb returns TRBD1, unconfirmable since there is no DNA. This TCR derives from a human donor with ulcerative colitis or Crohn's disease, or a healthy co-twin of an affected twin (not recorded which). CDR3 amino acids: CASSLRAGGYGGYTF.